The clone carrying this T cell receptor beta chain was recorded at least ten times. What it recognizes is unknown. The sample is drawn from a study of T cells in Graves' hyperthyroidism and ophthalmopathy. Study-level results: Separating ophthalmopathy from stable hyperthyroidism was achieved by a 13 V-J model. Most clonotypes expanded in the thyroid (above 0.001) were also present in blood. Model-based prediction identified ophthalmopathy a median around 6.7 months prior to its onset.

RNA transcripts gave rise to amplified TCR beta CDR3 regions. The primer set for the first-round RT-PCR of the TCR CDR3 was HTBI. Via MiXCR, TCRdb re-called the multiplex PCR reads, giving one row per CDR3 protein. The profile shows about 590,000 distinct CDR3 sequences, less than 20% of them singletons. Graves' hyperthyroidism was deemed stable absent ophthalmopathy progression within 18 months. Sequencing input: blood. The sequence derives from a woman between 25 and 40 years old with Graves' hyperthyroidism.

CDR3 sequence (DNA): TGTGCCAGCAGCCAAGGTGTGGGTAGTCGGACAGATACGCAGTATTTT. Translation gives CASSQGVGSRTDTQYF. The chain joins TRBV3-1 to TRBJ2-3, with unresolved D. CDR1 and CDR2 (germline): LGHDT, YNNKEL (reference sequence). This CDR3 spans 16 amino acids. The germline V and J ends were trimmed by 1 base and 3 bases, with 14 bases remaining between them.